This T cell receptor (beta chain) came from a study of graft-versus-host responses after intestinal transplantation. About the research overall: Following induction with anti-thymocyte globulin, all recipients were given tacrolimus and steroids for two to three years.

Germline V gives CDR1 MGHRA, CDR2 YSYEKL. This CDR3 region has 14 residues. Trimming took off 1 base at V and 4 bases at J, with 10 bases between the two ends. The table came from immunoSEQ multiplex PCR; TCRdb's copy has only in-frame clones and leaves some out. The sample holds about 92,000 clones; about 90% are singletons and the top ten take roughly 5.6%. Points on this clone: Its antigen remains unidentified.

The clonotype comes from a human donor who received an intestinal transplant. The sequences come from unstimulated CD8+ T cells sorted from spleen or lymph node cells, collected before intestinal transplant. The chain links TRBV4-1 to TRBJ1-1; D may be TRBD1 (5 bases). The CDR3 nucleotides read TGCGCCAGCAGCCAAGGGAGCGGGGCCACTGAAGCTTTCTTT. Its translation is CASSQGSGATEAFF.